The clone carrying this T cell receptor (beta chain) has a count of ten or more. The antigen is undetermined. The data originate from a study of Graves' ophthalmopathy and Graves' hyperthyroidism. For the study at large: The authors defined stable hyperthyroidism as no ophthalmopathy within 18 months of follow-up.

V lost 7 bases to trimming and J lost 6 bases, with 8 bases between them. Germline values: CDR1 SQVTM, CDR2 ANQGSEA. This CDR3 region has 10 residues. Points from the study as a whole: In predicting ophthalmopathy progression, the model reached approximately 71% sensitivity and approximately 72% specificity.

None of the included patients had other autoimmune diseases, uncontrolled infections, pregnancy or lactation, as these led to exclusion. RNA served as the template for amplifying TCR beta CDR3 regions. The first round was an RT-PCR with HTBI primers, and the second round was a multiplex PCR. TCRdb reprocessed the multiplex PCR reads with MiXCR, giving one entry per CDR3 protein. The sample holds over a million distinct CDR3 sequences; about two fifths are singletons and the top ten take approximately 12%. The sequenced sample consisted of peripheral blood or thyroid tissue (not recorded which). This clonotype was sampled from an adult man with Graves' hyperthyroidism. The gene calls are TRBV29-1 and TRBJ2-3; D unresolved. DNA for the CDR3: TGCAGCGGTGCTGGGGATACGCAGTATTTT. Amino acid sequence: CSGAGDTQYF.